The following is a T cell receptor beta chain sequence with its context. The antigen remains undetermined. The CDR3 loop spans 17 amino acids. Per germline, CDR1 SGHAT and CDR2 FQNNGV. Unmatched junction bases numbered 16, after V lost 5 bases and J lost 3 bases. The sample belongs to a study of cytomegalovirus exposure and HLA in healthy donors. Whole-study results and caveats: Testing in vitro showed a few CMV-associated chains specific for CMV antigens. Available immune exposure information was restricted to CMV serostatus only.

Use of 60 Vbeta and 13 Jbeta primers characterized the PCR. Assay: immunoSEQ multiplex PCR; the TCRdb copy retains only in-frame clones and omits some. The sample table includes 80,000 or so clones. The TCR comes from a woman in her 30s in good health and CMV-seronegative. Sequenced input: PBMCs. This chain links TRBV11-2 with TRBJ2-7; 7 nucleotides align to TRBD2. The CDR3 is CASSLAEGGSLNYEQYF. DNA of the CDR3: TGTGCCAGCAGCCTCGCCGAAGGCGGGAGTTTAAACTACGAGCAGTACTTC.